This T cell receptor (beta chain) was recorded in a study of response to subunit inactivated influenza vaccine. Points from the study as a whole: After each seasonal influenza vaccination, few new T cells are recruited, the authors suggested.

V was pared by 8 bases and J by 6 bases, with 14 bases of the junction left unmatched. CDR1 MNHNS and CDR2 SASEGT come from the germline V gene. The CDR3 extends over 15 amino acids. One entry per CDR3 protein results from TCRdb running MiXCR on the RT-PCR reads. The repertoire holds around 850,000 distinct CDR3 sequences, with less than 20% as singletons. Details on this clonotype: The antigen remains undetermined.

The genes are TRBV6-1 and TRBJ2-3; 7 bases match TRBD1. This TCR derives from a man between 45 and 60 years old who received an inactivated influenza vaccine. The sequencing used PBMCs from blood, collected around 5 days after vaccination. CDR3 nucleotides: TGTGCCAGCGGGCGGCAGGGGACAGTTAGGGATACGCAGTATTTT. The encoded protein is CASGRQGTVRDTQYF.